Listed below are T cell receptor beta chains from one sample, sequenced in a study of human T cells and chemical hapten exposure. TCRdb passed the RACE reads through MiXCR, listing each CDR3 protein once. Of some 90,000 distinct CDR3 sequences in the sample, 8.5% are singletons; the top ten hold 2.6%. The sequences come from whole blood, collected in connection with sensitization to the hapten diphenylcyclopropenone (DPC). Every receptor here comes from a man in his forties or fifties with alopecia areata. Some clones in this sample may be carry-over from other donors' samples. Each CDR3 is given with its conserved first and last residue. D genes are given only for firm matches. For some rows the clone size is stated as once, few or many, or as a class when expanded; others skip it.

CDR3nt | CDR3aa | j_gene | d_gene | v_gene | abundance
TGTGCCAGCGGGGGACTAGCGGGAGTGGGTGAGCAGTTCTTC | CASGGLAGVGEQFF | TRBJ2-1 | TRBD2 | TRBV6-2/TRBV6-3 | few
TGCAGTGCTAGAGATGGTCGGGGGCAAGATACGCAGTATTTT | CSARDGRGQDTQYF | TRBJ2-3 | - | TRBV20-1 | -
TGTGCCACCAGTAGGCCGGAAACAACTAATGAAAAACTGTTTTTT | CATSRPETTNEKLFF | TRBJ1-4 | - | TRBV15 | -
TGTGCCAGCAGTTTTGGGGCACTCCGGGAGCTGTTTTTT | CASSFGALRELFF | TRBJ2-2 | - | TRBV12-3/TRBV12-4 | -
TGTGCCAGCAGCCCTGGACTAGCGGGAGTCTGGAAAGATACGCAGTATTTT | CASSPGLAGVWKDTQYF | TRBJ2-3 | TRBD2 | TRBV3-1 | few
TGTGCCAGCAGTCTCCGGGACATTCAGTACTTC | CASSLRDIQYF | TRBJ2-4 | - | TRBV12-3/TRBV12-4 | -
TGTGCCAGCAGCAAGGACAGTTCGCCAGCCTACGAGCAGTACTTC | CASSKDSSPAYEQYF | TRBJ2-7 | - | TRBV7-2 | -
TGTGCCAGCAGTTACTGGGGCTCTGGGGCCAACGTCCTGACTTTC | CASSYWGSGANVLTF | TRBJ2-6 | - | TRBV6-5 | -
TGTGCCAGCAGCAAAGTTCAGGGCTACACCTTC | CASSKVQGYTF | TRBJ1-2 | - | TRBV21-1 | -
TGTGCCAGCAGCCCTAGAGGCGTCGGCATTCAGTACTTC | CASSPRGVGIQYF | TRBJ2-4 | - | TRBV13 | many
TGTGCCAGCAGTTACTTCCGACTAGTGGGAAGTCCCACTGAGCAGTTCTTC | CASSYFRLVGSPTEQFF | TRBJ2-1 | - | TRBV6-2/TRBV6-3 | -
TGCGCCAGCAGCCCTGGGGTTCTAGCGGCGTACAATGAGCAGTTCTTC | CASSPGVLAAYNEQFF | TRBJ2-1 | TRBD2 | TRBV5-1 | -
- | CASSLILAGSGLRAGELFF | TRBJ2-2 | - | TRBV11-2 | -
TGTGCCAGCAGACCCATGCAGGACCTTAGCAATCAGCCCCAGCATTTT | CASRPMQDLSNQPQHF | TRBJ1-5 | - | TRBV27 | many
TGCAGTGCTAGGCGGGCGGGTTTCACAGATACGCAGTATTTT | CSARRAGFTDTQYF | TRBJ2-3 | - | TRBV20-1 | few
TGCGCCAGCAGCAGGGCGTTTGAGACCCAGTACTTC | CASSRAFETQYF | TRBJ2-5 | - | TRBV5-1 | many
TGTGCCAGCAGCGATTCACGTGGAACTAATGAAAAACTGTTTTTT | CASSDSRGTNEKLFF | TRBJ1-4 | - | TRBV11-1 | -
TGTGCCAGCAGCTCCGGGGTGCCCGGGACCCGAGATGACGAGCAGTACTTC | CASSSGVPGTRDDEQYF | TRBJ2-7 | - | TRBV7-2 | few
TGTGCCAGCAGCGAGACAGGGGGCGGATTTATGAACACTGAAGCTTTCTTT | CASSETGGGFMNTEAFF | TRBJ1-1 | TRBD1 | TRBV9 | many
TGCGCCAGCAGCTTGGTGGTCGGGAGGGCCACCGGGGAGCTGTTTTTT | CASSLVVGRATGELFF | TRBJ2-2 | TRBD2 | TRBV5-1 | many
TGTGCCATCAGTGCAGCGAGCACAGATACGCAGTATTTT | CAISAASTDTQYF | TRBJ2-3 | - | TRBV10-3 | many
TGTGCCAGCAGCTTCAGGGTAGCTTCCGATGAGCAGTTCTTC | CASSFRVASDEQFF | TRBJ2-1 | - | TRBV7-3 | -
TGTGCCAGCAGTTTGTCCGGGACTAGCTTTTCCTACGAGCAGTACTTC | CASSLSGTSFSYEQYF | TRBJ2-7 | TRBD2 | TRBV28 | many
TGTGCCAGCAGGTCCGGGACGGTGTCCTATGGCTACACCTTC | CASRSGTVSYGYTF | TRBJ1-2 | - | TRBV12-3/TRBV12-4 | few
TGTGCCAGCAGCTTGGGTCTAGCTTATGAGCAGTTCTTC | CASSLGLAYEQFF | TRBJ2-1 | - | TRBV5-6 | few
TGCGCCAGCAGCCAGATGCCAACCTCTGAAGCTTTCTTT | CASSQMPTSEAFF | TRBJ1-1 | - | TRBV4-3 | many
TGTGCCAGCAGCCAAGATGCCGTGTGGTCAGGAGATACGCAGTATTTT | CASSQDAVWSGDTQYF | TRBJ2-3 | - | TRBV14 | few
TGTGCCAGCAGTTACCGCTCGGGCGGGAGGGCCGCTGGGGCCAACGTCCTGACTTTC | CASSYRSGGRAAGANVLTF | TRBJ2-6 | TRBD2 | TRBV6-6 | -
TGCGCCAGCAGCCCACCGGGACAGCTCACAGATACGCAGTATTTT | CASSPPGQLTDTQYF | TRBJ2-3 | TRBD1 | TRBV5-1 | few
TGTGCCAGCAGCCGTCCTGTTACCGGGGAGCTGTTTTTT | CASSRPVTGELFF | TRBJ2-2 | - | TRBV7-2 | -
TGCAGCGTGTCAGGGGGGGGGAATCAGCCCCAGCATTTT | CSVSGGGNQPQHF | TRBJ1-5 | TRBD1 | TRBV29-1 | many
TGTGCCAGCAGCCCGAGGGAGGGGTTGAGGGAGACCCAGTACTTC | CASSPREGLRETQYF | TRBJ2-5 | TRBD2 | TRBV5-4 | few
TGTGCCAGCAGGAGGACAGGGGCCGGGGAGCTGTTTTTT | CASRRTGAGELFF | TRBJ2-2 | TRBD1 | TRBV6-2/TRBV6-3 | many
TGCGCCAGCAGCGTGACTAGCGGGGGCACAGATACGCAGTATTTT | CASSVTSGGTDTQYF | TRBJ2-3 | TRBD2 | TRBV5-1 | many
TGTGCCAGCAGTGTCCGGCCTAGCGGCCCCTACGAGCAGTACTTC | CASSVRPSGPYEQYF | TRBJ2-7 | TRBD2 | TRBV6-5 | few
TGTGCCAGCAGCTTCGGCAGCAGGTACACTGAAGCTTTCTTT | CASSFGSRYTEAFF | TRBJ1-1 | - | TRBV11-2 | many
TGCAGTGCTTCATTGGGGGGAGATCAGCCCCAGCATTTT | CSASLGGDQPQHF | TRBJ1-5 | - | TRBV20-1 | few
TGTGCCAGCAGTGCCGAGGCTACGAACATTCAGTACTTC | CASSAEATNIQYF | TRBJ2-4 | - | TRBV25-1 | -
TGTGCCAGCAGCAATCAACAGGGGACACGAGAGACCCAGTACTTC | CASSNQQGTRETQYF | TRBJ2-5 | - | TRBV21-1 | many
TGTGCCAGCAGTTCCTCAGGGAAGATGAACACTGAAGCTTTCTTT | CASSSSGKMNTEAFF | TRBJ1-1 | - | TRBV6-2/TRBV6-3 | few
TGTGCCAGCAGCTCGGGACCCACGGAGACCCAGTACTTC | CASSSGPTETQYF | TRBJ2-5 | - | TRBV7-9 | -
TGTGCCAGCAGCCAAAACCAATGGGCAGATACGCAGTATTTT | CASSQNQWADTQYF | TRBJ2-3 | - | TRBV4-2 | -
TGCAGTGCAACCGATCGACAGGGCTCGGCCAAAAACATTCAGTACTTC | CSATDRQGSAKNIQYF | TRBJ2-4 | TRBD1 | TRBV20-1 | few
TGTGCCAGCAGTGAAGTGGTAGGGAGGAATTCACCCCTCCACTTT | CASSEVVGRNSPLHF | TRBJ1-6 | - | TRBV6-1 | few
TGCGCCAGCAGCTGGGAACGGGACACTGAAGCTTTCTTT | CASSWERDTEAFF | TRBJ1-1 | - | TRBV5-1 | many
TGTGCCAGCTCACCTTTACAGGGGGAAAATTCACCCCTCCACTTT | CASSPLQGENSPLHF | TRBJ1-6 | TRBD1 | TRBV18 | few
TGTGCCAGCAGCCCTCCCCGAAGTAGCGGCTCCTACGAGCAGTACTTC | CASSPPRSSGSYEQYF | TRBJ2-7 | - | TRBV9 | once
TGTGCCAGCAGCCAAGATTCACAGGAAACTGAAGCTTTCTTT | CASSQDSQETEAFF | TRBJ1-1 | - | TRBV14 | many
TGCAGTGCTAGAAAGACCGGGGAGCTGTTTTTT | CSARKTGELFF | TRBJ2-2 | - | TRBV20-1 | many
TGTGCCAGCAGTTTTACAGGGGGCGCTGACTATGGCTACACCTTC | CASSFTGGADYGYTF | TRBJ1-2 | TRBD1 | TRBV6-5 | many
TGTGCCAGCAGTTACAGGGACAGCTCCTACAATGAGCAGTTCTTC | CASSYRDSSYNEQFF | TRBJ2-1 | TRBD1 | TRBV6-5 | -
TGTGCCAGCAGCTTAGGGCTAGGGTTCAATCAGCCCCAGCATTTT | CASSLGLGFNQPQHF | TRBJ1-5 | - | TRBV7-2 | many
TGTGCCAGCAGTTACTCGGTCACGTACAATGAGCAGTTCTTC | CASSYSVTYNEQFF | TRBJ2-1 | - | TRBV6-2/TRBV6-3 | -
TGCAGTGCTAGCCTGAAATTTAGTGGCTACACCTTC | CSASLKFSGYTF | TRBJ1-2 | - | TRBV20-1 | -
TGTGCCAGCAGTAGGGCCCCGGGATCCAGCGGGAGTTTCATGCAGTTCTTC | CASSRAPGSSGSFMQFF | TRBJ2-1 | TRBD2 | TRBV5-4 | -
TGTGCCAGCTCGCAATCGACAGGGGGCTATAGCAATCAGCCCCGGCATTTT | CASSQSTGGYSNQPRHF | TRBJ1-5 | TRBD1 | TRBV18 | -
TGTGCCAGCAGCTTACAGGGGTCAAGTCGAGAGACCCAGTACTTC | CASSLQGSSRETQYF | TRBJ2-5 | - | TRBV7-3 | -